This TCR beta chain comes out of a study of human T cells and chemical hapten exposure. In the study overall: Skin on the upper inner arm, 2 cm by 2 cm in size, was sensitized with 2% DPC. Per-sample variation in TCR yield stemmed mainly from small pooled library volume differences.

Described time point: patch test 1, 2 weeks after DPC sensitization. Treatment of the sample: therapeutic diphenylcyclopropenone sensitization with weekly scalp DPC. V lost 5 bases, J lost 7 bases, and 20 bases lay in between. CDR3 length: 16 residues. Many counts were recorded for this clonotype. The library labeled individual cDNA molecules by adding unique molecular identifiers to them. TCRdb passed the RACE reads through MiXCR, listing each CDR3 protein once. The sample yields approximately 60,000 distinct CDR3 sequences, approximately 8.6% seen once. The rearrangement uses TRBV12-3 or TRBV12-4 and TRBJ2-2; D is possibly TRBD1 (5 bases). This sequence was found in a woman aged 40-49 years with alopecia areata. Some clones in this sample may be carry-over from other donors' samples. This sample comprised whole blood, obtained in connection with sensitization to the hapten diphenylcyclopropenone (DPC). This CDR3 is CASSPRPIGVGGELFF. The CDR3 DNA reads as TGTGCCAGCAGTCCCCGGCCAATAGGGGTAGGCGGGGAGCTGTTTTTT.